The 5 T cell receptor beta chains given below trace back to one sample, sequenced in a study of blood T cell repertoires in COVID-19. Clones were read by immunoSEQ multiplex PCR, and TCRdb kept only the in-frame ones, dropping some. The sample lists 250,000 to 300,000 clones, about nine tenths seen once, with 1% to 1.3% in the top ten. The sequenced sample consisted of PBMCs or T cells enriched from blood (not recorded which). These receptors all come from a woman aged 30 to 39 who had recovered from COVID-19.

The rearrangement uses TRBV23-1 and TRBJ2-7; TRBD2 matches at 8 bases. TRBV23-1 is an open reading frame, and its role is uncertain. J gave up 4 bases and V 1 base, and 15 bases lay outside the gene matches. The CDR3 sequence is 18 residues long. Here the CDR3 reads CASSQCRRTGLVRYEQYF. CDR3 nucleotides: TGCGCCAGCAGTCAATGCCGACGGACGGGACTAGTAAGGTACGAGCAGTACTTC.

CDR3 sequence reads: CASSIRGTGGITGELFF. As DNA, the CDR3 is TGTGCCAGCAGTATCCGGGGGACAGGGGGCATCACCGGGGAGCTGTTTTTT. The V and J genes are TRBV27 and TRBJ2-2, with 12 nucleotides matching TRBD1. This CDR3 has 17 residues. Looked up from germline, CDR1 is MNHEY and CDR2 is SMNVEV (reference sequence). The V segment lost 5 bases and the J segment 4 bases; nucleotides outside the gene matches: 8.

The CDR3 coding sequence is TGTGCCAGCAGCATCCAGGGGGCGAACACTGAAGCTTTCTTT. It specifies CASSIQGANTEAFF. The V call is TRBV9, the J call TRBJ1-1, with 8 bases matching TRBD1. The V gene's germline CDR1 is SGDLS and CDR2 YYNGEE. The J segment lost 1 base and the V segment lost 4 bases, leaving 3 bases of the junction unmatched. The CDR3 covers 14 residues. Using reference TRBV9 and TRBJ1-1 for the parts outside the CDR3, the full variable domain is DSGVTQTPKHLITATGQRVTLRCSPRSGDLSVYWYQQSLDQGLQFLIQYYNGEERAKGNILERFSAQQFPDLHSELNLSSLELGDSALYFCASSIQGANTEAFFGQGTRLTVV.

V and J are TRBV29-1 and TRBJ1-1; no reliable D call. CDR3 length equals 12 residues. V lost 7 bases and J lost 4, with 13 bases in between. From germline, CDR1 is SQVTM and CDR2 ANQGSEA. CDR3 sequence (DNA): TGCAGCGGAGAACCTCGTGGCACTGAAGCTTTCTTT. It yields the protein CSGEPRGTEAFF.

This clone was counted only a few times. The chain employs TRBV27 and TRBJ2-1; 9 bases map to TRBD2. J was trimmed by 7 bases and V by 3 bases; bases with no gene match: 1. CDR3 size: 13 residues. Germline V gene lookup returns CDR1 MNHEY and CDR2 SMNVEV (reference sequence). The CDR3 DNA reads as TGTGCCAGCAGTTTCCTAGCGGGAAATGAGCAGTTCTTC. Translation: CASSFLAGNEQFF.